The 10 T cell receptor beta chains reported below all come from one sample, sequenced in a study of CD39 and CD103 CD8 tumor-infiltrating T cells. Method: immunoSEQ multiplex PCR; TCRdb's copy keeps in-frame clones and lacks some. The sample yields about 7,400 clones, more than 60% seen once. What was sequenced was CD8+ T cells sorted from blood. Subset specified: total memory CD8 T cells (CD45RA-CCR7+/-) from blood or uninvolved lymph node. Receptors originate from a human donor with head and neck squamous cell carcinoma.

The gene calls are TRBV7-9 and TRBJ2-1; unclear D gene. The CDR3 covers 13 residues. V was pared by 2 bases and J by 3 bases, with 5 bases between. Germline lookup yields CDR1 SEHNR and CDR2 FQNEAQ (reference sequence). Here the CDR3 DNA reads TGTGCCAGCAGCTTACCACTCTACAATGAGCAGTTCTTC. This codes for CASSLPLYNEQFF.

The J gene is TRBJ1-2, the V gene TRBV14, with TRBD1 identical over 9 bases. CDR3 length: 14 amino acids. Germline assignment: CDR1 SGHDN and CDR2 FVKESK. J was trimmed by 2 bases and V by 4 bases; bases with no gene match: 2. The CDR3 sequence is CASSRTGANYGYTF. DNA of the CDR3: TGTGCCAGCAGCCGGACAGGGGCCAACTATGGCTACACCTTC.

This sequence joins TRBV10-3 and TRBJ1-2; no clear D. The CDR3 has 15 residues. Trimming stripped 0 bases from V and 5 bases from J, with 13 bases between. CDR1 and CDR2 (germline): ENHRY, SYGVKD. The CDR3 loop reads CAISESGGKEYGYTF. Written as DNA, the CDR3 is TGTGCCATCAGTGAGTCAGGTGGGAAGGAGTATGGCTACACCTTC.

For the CDR3, the DNA is TGTGCCAGCCTAGGAGATACGCAGTATTTT. Protein sequence: CASLGDTQYF. The chain employs TRBV6-6 and TRBJ2-3; D is ambiguous. This CDR3 is 10 amino acids long. The germline V gene has CDR1 MNHNY and CDR2 SVGAGI (reference sequence). The V end was cut by 8 bases, the J end by 5 bases, with 5 bases between.

This clone was seen a handful of times. CDR3 region: CASSWSRDNTGELFF. The CDR3 coding sequence is TGTGCCAGCAGCTGGTCCCGGGATAACACCGGGGAGCTGTTTTTT. V and J are TRBV6-5 and TRBJ2-2; possible D gene TRBD2, 5 bases. Trimming pared 6 bases from V and 2 bases from J, leaving 13 bases between. This CDR3 comprises 15 residues. From germline, CDR1 is MNHEY and CDR2 SVGAGI.

The V call is TRBV4-1, the J call TRBJ2-5, with D tentatively TRBD2 (5 bases). The germline V and J ends were trimmed by 5 bases and 2 bases, with 9 bases remaining between them. Per the germline V gene, CDR1 is MGHRA and CDR2 is YSYEKL. CDR3 length: 13 residues. The CDR3 sequence is CASSYSVQETQYF. CDR3 nucleotide sequence: TGCGCCAGCAGCTATAGCGTGCAAGAGACCCAGTACTTC.

The chain combines TRBV7-9 with TRBJ2-7, with D perhaps matching TRBD2 (6 bases). V lost 5 bases to trimming and J lost 1 base, with 15 bases between them. Germline values: CDR1 SEHNR, CDR2 FQNEAQ (reference sequence). The CDR3 covers 15 residues. CDR3 in amino acids: CASSHSSGRSYEQYF. The CDR3 DNA reads as TGTGCCAGCAGCCATAGTAGCGGAAGGTCCTACGAGCAGTACTTC.

The rearrangement links TRBV5-6 to TRBJ2-3; D is possibly TRBD2 (5 bases). The CDR3 length is 15 residues. V shed 2 bases and J shed 2 bases, with 12 bases lying between them. Germline V gene data show CDR1 as SGHDT and CDR2 as YYEEEE. CDR3 bases: TGTGCCAGCAGCTTTCGGACTCTCCTCACAGATACGCAGTATTTT. This encodes CASSFRTLLTDTQYF.

The gene calls are TRBV7-6 and TRBJ1-6, with D maybe TRBD1 (5 bases). The V and J ends lost 5 bases and 5 bases respectively, with 10 bases between them. The CDR3 has 14 amino acids. Per the germline V gene, CDR1 is SGHVS and CDR2 is FNYEAQ. In DNA, the CDR3 is TGTGCCAGCAGCCCCGACAGCAATAATTCACCCCTCCACTTT. It translates to CASSPDSNNSPLHF.

The CDR3 loop is CASSYSGGGGGYTF. As DNA, the CDR3 is TGTGCCAGCAGTTACTCGGGAGGGGGGGGCGGCTACACCTTC. V and J are TRBV6-5 and TRBJ1-2; possible D gene TRBD1, 6 bases. In germline, CDR1 is MNHEY, CDR2 SVGAGI. V shed 0 bases and J shed 8 bases, with 13 bases lying between them. CDR3 length: 14 residues.